Each of the 24 T cell receptor beta chains below was sequenced from the same sample in a study of blood T cell repertoires in COVID-19. TCRdb's table, derived via immunoSEQ multiplex PCR, lists solely in-frame clones and lacks some. The data contain about 33,000 clones, 65% to 90% of them singletons. The sample consisted of peripheral blood. These TCRs come from an elderly man with active COVID-19.

The chain employs TRBV5-4 and TRBJ1-2; 9 bases line up with TRBD1. Germline V lookup: CDR1 SGHNT, CDR2 YYREEE (reference sequence). Trimming removed 3 bases from V and 6 bases from J; junction bases left unmatched: 9. This CDR3 comprises 15 residues. CDR3 nucleotide sequence: TGTGCCAGCAGCTCCCCGACAGGGGGAAGACATGGCTACACCTTC. It encodes CASSSPTGGRHGYTF.

The genes are TRBV28 and TRBJ1-4; tentative D call: TRBD1 (5 bases). This CDR3 has 13 residues. Trimming cost V 7 bases and J 0 bases, with 6 bases left between them. The germline CDR1 and CDR2 sequences are MDHEN and SYDVKM. The CDR3 DNA reads TGTGCCAGCAAGACAGCAACTAATGAAAAACTGTTTTTT. This codes for CASKTATNEKLFF. Supplemented by reference TRBV28 and TRBJ1-4, the full variable domain reads DVKVTQSSRYLVKRTGEKVFLECVQDMDHENMFWYRQDPGLGLRLIYFSYDVKMKEKGDIPEGYSVSREKKERFSLILESASTNQTSMYLCASKTATNEKLFFGSGTQLSVL.

V is TRBV19 and J is TRBJ2-5; maybe TRBD1 (6 bases). Trimming removed 3 bases from V and 5 bases from J, with 10 bases in between. The V gene's germline CDR1 is LNHDA and CDR2 SQIVND (reference sequence). This CDR3 region has 13 residues. This CDR3 reads CASSMPGDETQYF. Here the CDR3 DNA reads TGTGCCAGTAGTATGCCAGGGGATGAGACCCAGTACTTC.

V is TRBV3-1 (or the pseudogene TRBV3-2) and J is TRBJ1-5; D ambiguous. Per germline, CDR1 LGHDT and CDR2 YNNKEL (reference sequence). Trimming stripped 4 bases from V and 6 bases from J, with 4 bases between. The CDR3 totals 11 residues. The CDR3, as DNA: TGTGCCAGCAGCCCGTTTCAGCCCCAGCATTTT. Amino acid sequence: CASSPFQPQHF.

The rearrangement uses TRBV29-1 and TRBJ2-3, with 10 bases identical to TRBD1. Germline CDR1 reads SQVTM; CDR2 reads ANQGSEA. Unmatched junction bases numbered 7, after V lost 7 bases and J lost 3 bases. The length of the CDR3 is 14 residues. CDR3 region: CSGGTGAGTDTQYF. The CDR3 nucleotides read TGCAGCGGAGGGACAGGGGCGGGTACAGATACGCAGTATTTT.

Only a few counts were recorded for this clone. The rearrangement joins TRBV9 to TRBJ1-6; 11 bases fit TRBD1. CDR1 and CDR2 (germline): SGDLS, YYNGEE. The length of the CDR3 is 15 residues. Trimming took 3 bases from V and 6 from J; bases not matched to a gene: 2. Here the CDR3 DNA reads TGTGCCAGCAGCGGGGGGACAGGGGGTAATTCACCCCTCCACTTT. Its translation is CASSGGTGGNSPLHF.

This chain connects TRBV9 to TRBJ1-2, with 10 bases matching TRBD1. The V and J ends lost 2 bases and 7 bases, in that order; junction bases with no gene match: 8. Germline values: CDR1 SGDLS, CDR2 YYNGEE. The CDR3 is made up of 15 amino acids. DNA of the CDR3: TGTGCCAGCAGCGTTACGACAGGGGGCGGGTCTGGCTACACCTTC. It yields the protein CASSVTTGGGSGYTF.

The CDR3 protein is CATRLRDYGYTF. The CDR3 DNA reads TGTGCCACCAGACTCCGGGACTATGGCTACACCTTC. The J gene is TRBJ1-2, the V gene TRBV30; D remains unclear. Germline V gene sequence: CDR1 GTSNPN, CDR2 SVGIG (reference sequence). The CDR3 has 12 residues. The germline V and J ends were trimmed by 8 bases and 3 bases, with 13 bases remaining between them.

The genes are TRBV5-4 and TRBJ2-7; no clear D gene. The CDR3 loop spans 16 amino acids. Trimming left V 0 bases short and J 0 bases short, with 13 bases between. Germline CDR1 SGHNT, CDR2 YYREEE (reference sequence). CDR3 residues: CASSLGRPESSYEQYF. Written as DNA, the CDR3 is TGTGCCAGCAGCTTGGGGCGGCCAGAAAGCTCCTACGAGCAGTACTTC.

V is TRBV7-9 and J is TRBJ2-7, with D possibly matching TRBD1 (6 bases). V lost 2 bases and J lost 7, with 9 bases in between. This CDR3 contains 12 residues. Germline loops: CDR1 SEHNR, CDR2 FQNEAQ (reference sequence). The CDR3 loop reads CASSLQGWEQYF. The DNA for the CDR3 is TGTGCCAGCAGCTTACAGGGGTGGGAGCAGTACTTC.

V gene TRBV10-3 combines with J gene TRBJ2-5, with D possibly being TRBD1 (6 bases). Deletions cut 1 base from V and 7 bases from J, with 16 bases between. The CDR3 contains 15 residues. Germline CDR1 reads ENHRY; CDR2 reads SYGVKD. CDR3 nucleotide sequence: TGTGCCATCAGTGAGTTTGGCAGGGGCTTAGGGACCCAGTACTTC. Protein product: CAISEFGRGLGTQYF.

The V gene is TRBV5-1, the J gene TRBJ1-2; D not certain. Trimming removed 3 bases from V and 7 bases from J, with 16 bases in between. The CDR3 spans 14 residues. From germline, CDR1 is SGHRS and CDR2 YFSETQ. CDR3 loop: CASSYGPEAAGYTF. CDR3 bases: TGCGCCAGCAGCTATGGCCCCGAGGCTGCTGGCTACACCTTC.

The chain is built from TRBV7-8 and TRBJ1-1, with TRBD1 identical over 8 bases. The CDR3 length is 16 residues. Looked up from germline, CDR1 is SGHVS and CDR2 is FQNEAQ. Trimming took 2 bases from V and 1 from J; bases not matched to a gene: 6. The CDR3 DNA sequence: TGTGCCAGCAGCTTAAATCCAGGGGGCTCGAACACTGAAGCTTTCTTT. Its translation is CASSLNPGGSNTEAFF.

This clone was picked up a small number of times. The chain recombines TRBV7-9 with TRBJ2-3; TRBD2 agrees at 8 bases. Trimming at V came to 4 bases and at J to 5 bases, leaving 14 bases not matched to a gene. Per germline, CDR1 SEHNR and CDR2 FQNEAQ (reference sequence). This CDR3 is built from 17 residues. The chain's CDR3 is CASSSTGGSGVLDTQYF. For the CDR3, the DNA is TGTGCCAGCAGCTCGACGGGAGGTAGCGGGGTTCTAGATACGCAGTATTTT.

This rearrangement joins TRBV2 to TRBJ1-1, with D possibly TRBD1 on 5 matching bases. Between the trimmed V and J ends, which lost 6 bases and 5 bases, there was a span of 13 bases. Per germline, CDR1 SNHLY and CDR2 FYNNEI. CDR3 size: 13 residues. CDR3 bases: TGTGCCAGCAGGTCCCCGGGGGTGACTGAAGCTTTCTTT. Translating it yields CASRSPGVTEAFF.

The CDR3 DNA is TGTGCCTGGAGTGTATCAGGGCCTCCCCTCCACTTT. Its protein is CAWSVSGPPLHF. The J gene is TRBJ1-6, the V gene TRBV30, with D maybe TRBD1 (5 bases). V was shortened by 0 bases and J by 13 bases, with 10 bases between the two germline ends. This CDR3 region has 12 residues. Germline values: CDR1 GTSNPN, CDR2 SVGIG (reference sequence).

This chain connects TRBV27 to TRBJ1-2; 7 bases fit TRBD1. The CDR3 sequence is 14 residues long. CDR1 is MNHEY and CDR2 is SMNVEV in the germline V gene (reference sequence). Trimming at V came to 4 bases and at J to 4 bases, leaving 6 bases not matched to a gene. This CDR3 reads CASSSEGAPYGYTF. In DNA, the CDR3 is TGTGCCAGCAGTTCCGAGGGGGCGCCCTATGGCTACACCTTC.

The chain uses TRBV6-2 or TRBV6-3 and TRBJ1-5, with 9 positions matching TRBD1. Per germline, CDR1 MNHEY and CDR2 SVGEGT. This CDR3 is 14 amino acids long. V lost 5 bases to trimming and J lost 7 bases; unmatched junction nucleotides: 6. CDR3 coding DNA: TGTGCCAGCAGTGAGAACAGGGGGCGACAGCCCCAGCATTTT. This translates into CASSENRGRQPQHF.

V is TRBV7-2 and J is TRBJ2-2; 7 positions match TRBD2. Germline CDR1 is SGHTA and CDR2 is FQGNSA. The CDR3 is 17 residues long. J was trimmed by 0 bases and V by 0 bases; bases with no gene match: 4. The CDR3 DNA sequence: TGTGCCAGCAGCTTAGCAGGCGGGGGAGCGAACACCGGGGAGCTGTTTTTT. Translation: CASSLAGGGANTGELFF. Full variable domain (remainder filled in from reference TRBV7-2 and TRBJ2-2): GAGVSQSPSNKVTEKGKDVELRCDPISGHTALYWYRQSLGQGLEFLIYFQGNSAPDKSGLPSDRFSAERTGGSVSTLTIQRTQQEDSAVYLCASSLAGGGANTGELFFGEGSRLTVL.

The CDR3 nucleotides are TGTGCCAGCAGCGTAGGGAGCATCCCCCTTGGGAACACTGAAGCTTTCTTT. It is translated as CASSVGSIPLGNTEAFF. The chain recombines TRBV9 with TRBJ1-1; no reliable D call. Trimming cost V 0 bases and J 1 base, with 16 bases left between them. The germline gives CDR1 SGDLS, CDR2 YYNGEE. There are 17 residues in the CDR3.

CDR3 bases: TGTGCCAGCTCACCAAACAGGATGACCGGGGAGCTGTTTTTT. As protein: CASSPNRMTGELFF. The chain links TRBV18 to TRBJ2-2; a possible D gene is TRBD1 (5 bases). CDR3 length equals 14 residues. Germline V gene sequence: CDR1 KGHSH, CDR2 LQKENI. Trimming left V 2 bases short and J 5 bases short, with 9 bases between.

This chain joins TRBV10-1 and TRBJ2-4; D perhaps matches TRBD2 (5 bases). Germline-derived CDR1 and CDR2 are WNHNN and SYGVQD (reference sequence). The V and J ends lost 6 bases and 1 base respectively, with 16 bases between them. This CDR3 is built from 16 residues. Written as DNA, the CDR3 is TGCGCCAGCAGCAAGGGAGAATGGATGGCCAAAAACATTCAGTACTTC. As protein: CASSKGEWMAKNIQYF.

This chain links TRBV7-2 with TRBJ2-7, with TRBD1 identical over 9 bases. With 3 bases clipped from V and 9 bases from J, the junction kept 9 bases outside the gene matches. CDR3 length: 14 residues. Germline lookup yields CDR1 SGHTA and CDR2 FQGNSA. CDR3: CASSFGRDRDGQYF. Written as DNA, the CDR3 is TGTGCCAGCAGCTTCGGACGGGACAGGGACGGGCAGTACTTC. The variable domain in full, completed from reference TRBV7-2 and TRBJ2-7, reads GAGVSQSPSNKVTEKGKDVELRCDPISGHTALYWYRQSLGQGLEFLIYFQGNSAPDKSGLPSDRFSAERTGGSVSTLTIQRTQQEDSAVYLCASSFGRDRDGQYFGPGTRLTVT.

DNA for the CDR3: TGTGCCAGCAGACAGGGGGCGGGTCAGCCCCAGCATTTT. Protein sequence: CASRQGAGQPQHF. The rearrangement joins TRBV12-3 or TRBV12-4 to TRBJ1-5; TRBD1 aligns across 9 bases. The CDR3 contains 13 residues. Trimming at V came to 6 bases and at J to 6 bases, leaving 3 bases not matched to a gene.